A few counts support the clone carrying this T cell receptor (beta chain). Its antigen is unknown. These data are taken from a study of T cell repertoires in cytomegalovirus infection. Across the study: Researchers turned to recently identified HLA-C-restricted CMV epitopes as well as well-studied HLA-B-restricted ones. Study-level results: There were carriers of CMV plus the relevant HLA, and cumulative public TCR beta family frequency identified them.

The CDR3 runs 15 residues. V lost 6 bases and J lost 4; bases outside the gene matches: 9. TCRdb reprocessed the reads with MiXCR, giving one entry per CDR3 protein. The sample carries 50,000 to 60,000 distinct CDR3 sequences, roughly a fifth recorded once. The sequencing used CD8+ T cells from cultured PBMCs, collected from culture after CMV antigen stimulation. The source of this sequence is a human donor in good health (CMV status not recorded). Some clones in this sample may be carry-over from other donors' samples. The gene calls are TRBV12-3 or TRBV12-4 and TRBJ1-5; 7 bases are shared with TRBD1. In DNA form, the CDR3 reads TGTGCCAGCAGCCCAGACAGGGAGGGTAATCAGCCCCAGCATTTT. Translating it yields CASSPDREGNQPQHF.